This T cell receptor beta chain was documented in a study of beta chain features in type 1 diabetes. Across the study: Cell yields, age and gender were similar between patients and healthy donors. General study findings and limits: Cells with high TCR expression could be over-represented when cDNA is sequenced. Patients with type 1 diabetes carried fewer insertions and had more deletions at their VDJ junctions. Type 1 diabetes patients had moderately but significantly shorter TCRB CDR3s in all four CD4+ subsets.

The CDR3 loop spans 12 amino acids. Germline loops: CDR1 MDHEN, CDR2 SYDVKM. Expressed TCRB transcripts were sequenced because the entire RNA isolate underwent reverse transcription. The data were produced by immunoSEQ multiplex PCR, yet TCRdb's version contains in-frame clones alone and is incomplete. This table holds 900,000 or so clones, around a sixth found once. In its sample, this clone was seen a few times. Its specificity is unknown. At one end the junction does not follow the germline gene, possibly because of a read error. This chain joins TRBV28 and TRBJ2-1; D is undetermined. Sequencing input: naive CD4+ T cells from blood. The source is a young woman in good health. The CDR3 loop reads CASNLPRAPPLF. CDR3 DNA: TGTGCCAGCAATCTCCCCCGGGCCCCCCCGCTCTTC.